This T cell receptor beta chain was documented in a study of human T cells and chemical hapten exposure. MiXCR was run by TCRdb on the RACE reads, yielding one entry per CDR3 protein. Of roughly 56,000 distinct CDR3 sequences in the sample, 9.6% are singletons; the top ten hold 9.6%. This clonotype has only a few counts. The antigen remains unidentified. The time point denotes: pre-sensitization, week 0. Noted treatment: therapeutic diphenylcyclopropenone sensitization with weekly scalp DPC. RNA extraction used unfractionated whole blood as the source of total RNA. The germline CDR1 and CDR2 sequences are SGHVS and FQNEAQ. V was clipped by 2 bases and J by 0 bases, with 13 bases between them. The CDR3 loop spans 16 amino acids. Study-wide points: Alopecia affecting every donor means their immune response may not match healthy people's.

The sequence came from a young woman with alopecia areata. Some clones in this sample may be carry-over from other donors' samples. Sequenced here: whole blood, sampled in connection with sensitization to the hapten diphenylcyclopropenone (DPC). The genes are TRBV7-8 and TRBJ1-1, with no clear D. As DNA, the CDR3 is TGTGCCAGCAGCTTAAGTCAGGCTGCTATGAACACTGAAGCTTTCTTT. Translated, it gives CASSLSQAAMNTEAFF.